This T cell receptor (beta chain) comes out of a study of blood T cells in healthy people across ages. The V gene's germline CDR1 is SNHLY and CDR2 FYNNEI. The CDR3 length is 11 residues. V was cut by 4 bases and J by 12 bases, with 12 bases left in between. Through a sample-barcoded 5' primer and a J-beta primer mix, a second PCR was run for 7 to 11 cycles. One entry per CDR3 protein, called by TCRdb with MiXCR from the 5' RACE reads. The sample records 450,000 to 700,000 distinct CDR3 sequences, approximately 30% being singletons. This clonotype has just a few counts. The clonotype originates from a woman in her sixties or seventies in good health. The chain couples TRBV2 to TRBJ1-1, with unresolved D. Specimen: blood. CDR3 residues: CASSGAFVTFF. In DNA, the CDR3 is TGTGCCAGCAGTGGGGCATTTGTAACTTTCTTT.